The 15 T cell receptor beta chains below all came from one sample that was sequenced in a study of Ad26.COV2.S vaccination and SARS-CoV-2 variants. Treatment reported: roughly 20 received Ad26.COV2.S at low or high dose, single or two shots; roughly five received placebo; per-sample allocation not given. After the first vaccine or placebo injection, samples were drawn on day 63. Libraries were prepared by immunoSEQ multiplex PCR; TCRdb keeps only in-frame clonotypes and omits some of them. Among more than 300,000 clones listed, less than 90% were seen once. This material consisted of peripheral blood, taken in a trial of Ad26.COV2.S vaccine versus placebo. The receptors come from a person aged 18-65 years who received the Ad26.COV2.S COVID-19 vaccine or a placebo.

The chain is built from TRBV25-1 and TRBJ2-7; D unclear. CDR1 and CDR2 from the germline V gene are MGHDK and SYGVNS. CDR3 length: 11 amino acids. The V end lost 1 base, the J end lost 4 bases, and 2 bases lay between the germline ends. The CDR3 sequence: CASSEWYEQYF. CDR3 coding DNA: TGTGCCAGCAGTGAATGGTACGAGCAGTACTTC.

This chain links TRBV20-1 with TRBJ1-1; D gene ambiguous. This CDR3 is 11 amino acids long. Per the germline V gene, CDR1 is DFQATT and CDR2 is SNEGSKA (reference sequence). The V end was cut by 3 bases, the J end by 6 bases, with 8 bases between. CDR3 DNA: TGCAGTGCTAGTTCGGGTTCTGAAGCTTTCTTT. Translation gives CSASSGSEAFF.

The chain joins TRBV4-2 to TRBJ1-5; D remains unclear. Trimming cost V 0 bases and J 7 bases, with 10 bases left between them. The CDR3 sequence is 14 residues long. Germline CDR1 reads LGHNA; CDR2 reads YNFKEQ. The DNA for the CDR3 is TGTGCCAGCAGCCAAGATTGGGGAGCCCAGCCCCAGCATTTT. It is translated as CASSQDWGAQPQHF.

This chain links TRBV6-5 with TRBJ1-4, with 7 nucleotides matching TRBD1. The junction had 4 bases not matched to a gene; V was cut back by 9 bases and J by 6 bases. In germline, CDR1 is MNHEY, CDR2 SVGAGI. This CDR3 is 12 amino acids long. CDR3 amino acids: CASQTGDEKLFF. The CDR3, as DNA: TGTGCCAGTCAAACAGGGGATGAAAAACTGTTTTTT.

The rearrangement links TRBV18 to TRBJ2-7; no clear D. This CDR3 has 16 amino acids. Trimming took off 6 bases at V and 4 bases at J, with 22 bases between the two ends. The germline gives CDR1 KGHSH, CDR2 LQKENI. CDR3 nucleotides: TGTGCCAGCTCTCGGCTTCGGGCCCTGCAAAGTTACGAGCAGTACTTC. Its translation: CASSRLRALQSYEQYF.

The rearrangement uses TRBV3-1 (or the pseudogene TRBV3-2) and TRBJ2-1; a possible D gene is TRBD2 (5 bases). The V and J ends lost 4 bases and 9 bases respectively, with 13 bases between them. This CDR3 is 13 amino acids long. Germline V gene lookup returns CDR1 LGHDT and CDR2 YNNKEL (reference sequence). The CDR3 spells CASSPREGSEQFF. DNA of the CDR3: TGTGCCAGCAGCCCCCGGGAAGGGAGTGAGCAGTTCTTC.

The chain employs TRBV4-3 and TRBJ2-2; D is ambiguous. Germline CDR1 reads LGHNA; CDR2 reads YSLEER. The V and J ends lost 4 bases and 8 bases respectively, with 20 bases between them. CDR3 size: 16 residues. CDR3 region: CASSPNPAPHRGELFF. The CDR3 DNA reads as TGCGCCAGCAGCCCAAACCCCGCCCCGCACAGAGGGGAGCTGTTTTTT.

This clone came up a few times. The J gene is TRBJ1-5, the V gene TRBV2, with 7 bases lining up with TRBD1. The CDR3 loop spans 16 amino acids. J was trimmed by 7 bases and V by 6 bases; bases with no gene match: 15. Germline V lookup: CDR1 SNHLY, CDR2 FYNNEI. The CDR3 here is CASRGQFPPVEQPQHF. The CDR3 coding sequence is TGTGCCAGCAGGGGACAGTTTCCCCCAGTGGAGCAGCCCCAGCATTTT. Looking up the rest from reference TRBV2 and TRBJ1-5 gives the full variable domain: EPEVTQTPSHQVTQMGQEVILRCVPISNHLYFYWYRQILGQKVEFLVSFYNNEISEKSEIFDDQFSVERPDGSNFTLKIRSTKLEDSAMYFCASRGQFPPVEQPQHFGDGTRLSIL.

V is TRBV12-3 or TRBV12-4 and J is TRBJ2-5; D possibly corresponds to TRBD2 (5 bases). The V gene lost 7 bases and the J gene lost 4 bases, with 13 bases spanning the gap. The CDR3 spans 13 residues. CDR3 in DNA: TGTGCCAGCAACCGGGGATTTGGAGAGACCCAGTACTTC. Protein sequence: CASNRGFGETQYF.

The V and J genes are TRBV20-1 and TRBJ2-7; TRBD1 is a possible D gene (6 bases). The V gene lost 6 bases and the J gene lost 3 bases, with 9 bases spanning the gap. The CDR3 consists of 11 residues. Germline-derived CDR1 and CDR2 are DFQATT and SNEGSKA (reference sequence). This CDR3 reads CSAMDSYEQYF. CDR3 nucleotides: TGCAGTGCGATGGACAGCTACGAGCAGTACTTC.

The sample holds one count of this clone. This rearrangement joins TRBV4-3 to TRBJ1-4; a weak D match, TRBD1 (5 bases). V lost 3 bases to trimming and J lost 8 bases, with 7 bases between them. CDR3 length: 12 residues. Germline V gene lookup returns CDR1 LGHNA and CDR2 YSLEER. CDR3 protein: CASSQNREKLFF. The CDR3 DNA is TGCGCCAGCAGCCAGAACAGGGAAAAACTGTTTTTT.

This clone was counted ten times or more. V and J are TRBV28 and TRBJ1-1; D remains ambiguous. The CDR3 sequence is 11 residues long. CDR1 and CDR2 from the germline V gene are MDHEN and SYDVKM. The V end lost 8 bases, the J end lost 1 base, and 5 bases lay between the germline ends. The CDR3 sequence: CASGSNTEAFF. CDR3 DNA sequence: TGTGCCAGCGGCTCGAACACTGAAGCTTTCTTT.

CDR3 nucleotides: TGTGCCAGCAGTAGGACCCCAGATACGCAGTATTTT. This sequence encodes CASSRTPDTQYF. This chain links TRBV6-2 or TRBV6-3 with TRBJ2-3, with D unresolved. Germline CDR1 is MNHEY and CDR2 is SVGEGT. Between the trimmed V and J ends, which lost 5 bases and 4 bases, there was a span of 7 bases. This CDR3 has 12 amino acids.

The V and J genes are TRBV6-5 and TRBJ1-1; 9 bases map to TRBD1. Looked up from germline, CDR1 is MNHEY and CDR2 is SVGAGI. With 0 bases clipped from V and 5 bases from J, the junction kept 4 bases outside the gene matches. The CDR3 consists of 15 residues. CDR3 DNA sequence: TGTGCCAGCAGTTACTCACAGGGGGCTTGGACTGAAGCTTTCTTT. Its protein product is CASSYSQGAWTEAFF.

The chain combines TRBV6-5 with TRBJ1-1; a possible D gene is TRBD1 (5 bases). CDR3 length equals 13 residues. The V and J ends lost 6 bases and 3 bases respectively, with 11 bases between them. In germline, CDR1 is MNHEY, CDR2 SVGAGI. The CDR3 spells CASRTDWDTEAFF. CDR3 coding DNA: TGTGCCAGCAGGACAGACTGGGACACTGAAGCTTTCTTT.